This T cell receptor beta chain derives from a study of identical twins. Study-level points and caveats: Sequences that were beta out-of-frame showed weaker excess twin sharing.

Each CDR3 protein gets one entry after TCRdb re-called the 5' RACE reads with MiXCR. The data contain some 660,000 distinct CDR3 sequences, around 8.6% of them seen just once; the ten biggest clones take up around 0.95%. This clonotype was picked up a small number of times. What it binds is not known. The data also belong to a second study, concerning yellow fever vaccine responses in identical twins. That work states: Reportedly, the response of twins' T cells to the vaccine seemed partly convergent, partly personalized.

The receptor was derived from a woman in her late teens or twenties in good health. The material sequenced was PBMCs.

As DNA, the CDR3 is TGTGCCAGCAGTTATACAGGAGAGATATACGAGCAGTACTTC. Protein: CASSYTGEIYEQYF. The gene calls are TRBV6-5 and TRBJ2-7, with a tentative D call TRBD1 (5 bases). The germline V gene has CDR1 MNHEY and CDR2 SVGAGI. The CDR3 extends over 14 amino acids. The ends were cut back, 3 bases at V and 4 bases at J, with 13 bases in the middle.